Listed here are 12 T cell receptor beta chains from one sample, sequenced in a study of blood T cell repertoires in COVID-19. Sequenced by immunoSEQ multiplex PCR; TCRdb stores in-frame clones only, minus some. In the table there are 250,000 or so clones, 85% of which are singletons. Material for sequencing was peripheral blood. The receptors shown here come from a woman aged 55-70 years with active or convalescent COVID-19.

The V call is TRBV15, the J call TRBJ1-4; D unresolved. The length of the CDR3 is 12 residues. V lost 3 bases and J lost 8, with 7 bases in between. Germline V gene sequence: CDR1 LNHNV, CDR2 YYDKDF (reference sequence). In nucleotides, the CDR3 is TGTGCCACCAGCAGGGTGCAGGAAAAACTGTTTTTT. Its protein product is CATSRVQEKLFF.

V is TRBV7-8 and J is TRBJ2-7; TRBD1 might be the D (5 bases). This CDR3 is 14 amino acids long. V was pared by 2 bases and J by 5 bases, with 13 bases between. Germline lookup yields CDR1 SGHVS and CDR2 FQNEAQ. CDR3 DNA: TGTGCCAGCAGCTTAACCGGAGTACAGGACGAGCAGTACGTC. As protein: CASSLTGVQDEQYV.

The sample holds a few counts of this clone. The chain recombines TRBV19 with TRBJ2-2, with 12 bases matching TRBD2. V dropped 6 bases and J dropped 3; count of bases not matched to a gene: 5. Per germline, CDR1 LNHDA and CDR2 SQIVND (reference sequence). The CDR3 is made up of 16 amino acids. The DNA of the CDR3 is TGTGCCAGTAGAAGACTAGCGGGAGTCGACACCGGGGAGCTGTTTTTT. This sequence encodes CASRRLAGVDTGELFF.

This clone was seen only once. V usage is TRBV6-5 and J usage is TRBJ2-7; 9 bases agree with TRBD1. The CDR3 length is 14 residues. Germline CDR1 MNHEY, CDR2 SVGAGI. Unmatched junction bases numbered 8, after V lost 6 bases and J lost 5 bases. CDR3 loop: CASRRPGQGNEQYV. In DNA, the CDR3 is TGTGCCAGCAGGAGGCCGGGACAGGGAAACGAGCAGTACGTC.

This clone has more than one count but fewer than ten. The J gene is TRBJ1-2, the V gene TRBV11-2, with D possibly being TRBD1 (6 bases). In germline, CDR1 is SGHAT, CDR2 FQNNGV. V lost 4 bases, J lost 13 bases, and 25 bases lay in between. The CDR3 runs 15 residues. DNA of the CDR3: TGTGCCAGCAGCTCGGGAGGGGGACTCGAAGTGGTCATCACCTTC. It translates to CASSSGGGLEVVITF.

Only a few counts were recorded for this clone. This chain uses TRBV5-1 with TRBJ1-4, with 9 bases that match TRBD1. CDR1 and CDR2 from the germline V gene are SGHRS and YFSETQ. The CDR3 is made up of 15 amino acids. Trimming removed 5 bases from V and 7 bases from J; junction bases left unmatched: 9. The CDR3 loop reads CASSSQGASGEKLFF. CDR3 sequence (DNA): TGCGCCAGCAGTTCACAGGGGGCATCAGGTGAAAAACTGTTTTTT.

The CDR3 coding sequence is TGTGCCAGCAGCCGACCCTTTAACACTGAAGCTTTCTTT. Translating gives CASSRPFNTEAFF. This rearrangement joins TRBV6-6 to TRBJ1-1, with unresolved D. Trimming removed 6 bases at V and 2 bases at J, with 10 bases between. Germline assignment: CDR1 MNHNY and CDR2 SVGAGI (reference sequence). This CDR3 has 13 residues.

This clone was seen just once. Here the CDR3 DNA reads TGTGCCACCAGGGATAGGACAGGGAGTCAGCCCCAGCATTTT. Residues: CATRDRTGSQPQHF. This chain connects TRBV15 to TRBJ1-5; 8 bases fit TRBD1. Germline lookup yields CDR1 LNHNV and CDR2 YYDKDF (reference sequence). The CDR3 is 14 amino acids. Trimming took 6 bases from V and 6 from J; bases not matched to a gene: 7.

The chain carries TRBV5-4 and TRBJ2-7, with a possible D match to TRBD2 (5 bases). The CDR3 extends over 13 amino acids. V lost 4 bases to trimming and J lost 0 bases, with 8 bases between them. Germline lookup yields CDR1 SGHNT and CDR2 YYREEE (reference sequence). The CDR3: CASSSGISYEQYF. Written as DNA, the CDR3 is TGTGCCAGCAGCAGCGGCATCTCCTACGAGCAGTACTTC.

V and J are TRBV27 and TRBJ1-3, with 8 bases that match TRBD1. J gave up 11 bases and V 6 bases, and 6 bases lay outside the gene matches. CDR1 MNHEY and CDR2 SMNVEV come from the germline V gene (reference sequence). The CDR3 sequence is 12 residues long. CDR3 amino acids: CASRGQGAPIYF. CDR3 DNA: TGTGCCAGCAGAGGGCAGGGGGCACCCATATATTTT.

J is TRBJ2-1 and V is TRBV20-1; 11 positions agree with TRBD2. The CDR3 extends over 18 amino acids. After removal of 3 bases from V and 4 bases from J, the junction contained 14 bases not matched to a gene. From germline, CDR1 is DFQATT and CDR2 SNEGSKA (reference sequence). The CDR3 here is CSASLGVAGGPRYNEQFF. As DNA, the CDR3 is TGCAGTGCTAGTCTCGGGGTAGCGGGAGGGCCTAGGTACAATGAGCAGTTCTTC.

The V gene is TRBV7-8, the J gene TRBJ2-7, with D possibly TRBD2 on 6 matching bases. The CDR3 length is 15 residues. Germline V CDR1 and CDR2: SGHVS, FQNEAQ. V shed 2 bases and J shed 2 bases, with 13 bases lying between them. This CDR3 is CASSLLRDFPYEQYF. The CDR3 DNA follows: TGTGCCAGCAGCTTACTCCGGGACTTCCCCTACGAGCAGTACTTC.